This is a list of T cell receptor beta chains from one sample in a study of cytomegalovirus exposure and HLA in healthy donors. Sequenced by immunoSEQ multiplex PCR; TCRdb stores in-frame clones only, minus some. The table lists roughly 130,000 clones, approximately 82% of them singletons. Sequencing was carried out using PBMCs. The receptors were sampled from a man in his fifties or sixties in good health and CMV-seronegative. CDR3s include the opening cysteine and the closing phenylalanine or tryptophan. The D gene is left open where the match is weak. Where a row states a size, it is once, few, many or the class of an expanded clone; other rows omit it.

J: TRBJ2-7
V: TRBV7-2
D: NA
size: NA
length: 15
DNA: TGTGCCAGCAGCTTAGCGGGACACCAAATCTACGAGCAGTACTTC
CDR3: CASSLAGHQIYEQYF

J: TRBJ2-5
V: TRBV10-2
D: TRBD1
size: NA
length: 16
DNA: TGCGCCAGCAGTGAGCCGACAGGGGGCCCGCAAGAGACCCAGTACTTC
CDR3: CASSEPTGGPQETQYF

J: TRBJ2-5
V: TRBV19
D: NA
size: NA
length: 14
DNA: TGTGCCAGTAGTGGCCTCGGGGACCAAGAGACCCAGTACTTC
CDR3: CASSGLGDQETQYF

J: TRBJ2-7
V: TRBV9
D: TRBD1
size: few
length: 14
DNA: TGTGCCAGCAGCTTCGGACAGGGGAGGTACGAGCAGTACTTC
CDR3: CASSFGQGRYEQYF

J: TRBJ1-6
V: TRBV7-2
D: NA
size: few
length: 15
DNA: TGTGCCAGCAGCTCGGAGAGCTCCTATAATTCACCCCTCCACTTT
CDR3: CASSSESSYNSPLHF

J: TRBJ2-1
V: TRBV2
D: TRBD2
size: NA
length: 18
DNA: TGTGCCAGCAGGTCCGGAGTGGGGGTTAGCGGGGTTGGGAATGAGCAGTTCTTC
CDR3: CASRSGVGVSGVGNEQFF

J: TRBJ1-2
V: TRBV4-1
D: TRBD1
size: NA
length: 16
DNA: TGCGCCAGCAGCCAACGGACAGGGGGGACTAACTATGGCTACACCTTC
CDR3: CASSQRTGGTNYGYTF

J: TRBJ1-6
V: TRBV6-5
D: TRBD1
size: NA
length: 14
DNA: TGTGCCAGCAGGATTACAGGGGGGAATTCCCCCCTCCACTTT
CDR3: CASRITGGNSPLHF

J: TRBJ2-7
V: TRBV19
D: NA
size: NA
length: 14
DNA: TGTGCCAGTAGTACCGGGACTTTCTCCTACGAGCAGTACTTC
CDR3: CASSTGTFSYEQYF

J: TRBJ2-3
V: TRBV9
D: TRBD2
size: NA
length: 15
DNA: TGTGCCAGCAGCGCTCTAGCGGGGGGTTCAGATACGCAGTATTTT
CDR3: CASSALAGGSDTQYF

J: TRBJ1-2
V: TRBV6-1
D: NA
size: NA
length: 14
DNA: TGTGCCAGCAATACAGGGAGGGGATCCTATGGCTACACCTTC
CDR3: CASNTGRGSYGYTF

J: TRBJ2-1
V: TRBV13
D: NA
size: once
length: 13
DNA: TGTGCCAGCAGCCTAGAGGTTTGGGGAGTGCAGTTCTTC
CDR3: CASSLEVWGVQFF

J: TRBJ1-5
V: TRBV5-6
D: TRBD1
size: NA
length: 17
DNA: TGTGCCAGCAGCTTGGCCTCAGGGGGCGTTTACAATCAGCCCCAGCATTTT
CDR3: CASSLASGGVYNQPQHF

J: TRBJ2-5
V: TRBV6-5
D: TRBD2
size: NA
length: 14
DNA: TGTGCCAGCCGTGCAGCGGGGGGTCGAGAGACCCAGTACTTC
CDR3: CASRAAGGRETQYF

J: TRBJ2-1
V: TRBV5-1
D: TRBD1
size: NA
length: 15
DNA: TGCGCCAGCAGCTCACCGGGACAGTCCTACAATGAGCAGTTCTTC
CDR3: CASSSPGQSYNEQFF

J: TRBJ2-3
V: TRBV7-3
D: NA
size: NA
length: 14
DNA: TGTGCCAGCAGCTGGGGAGAGAGCACAGATACGCAGTATTTT
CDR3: CASSWGESTDTQYF

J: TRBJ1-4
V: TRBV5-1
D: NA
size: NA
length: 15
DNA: TGCGCCAGCAAGCAGCGGGGGACATTCGGTGAAAAACTGTTTTTT
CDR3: CASKQRGTFGEKLFF

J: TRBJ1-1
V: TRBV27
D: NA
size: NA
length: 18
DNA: TGTGCCAGCAGCCAACCCCCTGGCTACAGAATCATGAACACTGAAGCTTTCTTT
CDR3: CASSQPPGYRIMNTEAFF

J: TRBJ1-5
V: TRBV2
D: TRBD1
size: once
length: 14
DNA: TGTGCCAGCAGGGGGGGACAGGGGGGTCAGCCCCAGCATTTT
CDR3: CASRGGQGGQPQHF

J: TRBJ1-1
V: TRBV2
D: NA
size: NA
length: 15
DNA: TGTGCCAGCAGTGAATCCCGCCAGGGGAGCGCTGAAGCTTTCTTT
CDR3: CASSESRQGSAEAFF

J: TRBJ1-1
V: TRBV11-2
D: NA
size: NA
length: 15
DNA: TGTGCCAGCAGCTTAGGGGCGTATCTGAACACTGAAGCTTTCTTT
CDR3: CASSLGAYLNTEAFF

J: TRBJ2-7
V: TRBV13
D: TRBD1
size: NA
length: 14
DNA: TGTGCCAGCAGCCTTGGGACAGGGGGAGGCGAGCAGTACTTC
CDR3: CASSLGTGGGEQYF

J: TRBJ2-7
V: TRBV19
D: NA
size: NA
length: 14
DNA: TGTGCCAGTAGTACGACAGATCATACGTCGGAGCAGTACTTC
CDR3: CASSTTDHTSEQYF

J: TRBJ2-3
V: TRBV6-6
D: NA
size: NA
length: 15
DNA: TGTGCCAGCAAGAATGCGGGGAGGTATAGAGATACGCAGTATTTT
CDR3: CASKNAGRYRDTQYF

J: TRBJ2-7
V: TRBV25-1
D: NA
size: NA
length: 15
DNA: TGTGCCAGCAGTGAATCTAAGGACAGAGCCTACGAGCAGTACTTC
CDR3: CASSESKDRAYEQYF

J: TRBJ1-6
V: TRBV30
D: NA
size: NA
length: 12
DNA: TGTGCCTGGAGTGTACAGTACATCGCCCTCCACTTT
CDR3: CAWSVQYIALHF

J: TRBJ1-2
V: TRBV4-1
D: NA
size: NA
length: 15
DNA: TGCGCCAGCAGCCGAGATGAGGGAATTAACTATGGCTACACCTTC
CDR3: CASSRDEGINYGYTF

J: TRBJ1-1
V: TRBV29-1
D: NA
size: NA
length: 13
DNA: TGCAGCGTTTCCAGGATTCTGAACACTGAAGCTTTCTTT
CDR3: CSVSRILNTEAFF

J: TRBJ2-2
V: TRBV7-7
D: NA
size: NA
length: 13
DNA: TGTGCTAGCAGCTCTACAGGGACCGGGGAGCTGTTTTTT
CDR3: CASSSTGTGELFF

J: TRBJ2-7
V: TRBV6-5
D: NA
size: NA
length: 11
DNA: TGTGCCAGCAGCACCAGACAAACTGAGTACTTC
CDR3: CASSTRQTEYF

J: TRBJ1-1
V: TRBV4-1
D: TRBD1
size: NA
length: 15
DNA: TGCGCCAGCAGCCAAGAGCAGGGGGTCGGGACTGAAGCTTTCTTT
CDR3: CASSQEQGVGTEAFF

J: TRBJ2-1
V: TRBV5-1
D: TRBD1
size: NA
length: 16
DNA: TGCGCCAGCAGCTTGGCCTCGGGGACAGGGGGCGATGAGCAGTTCTTC
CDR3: CASSLASGTGGDEQFF

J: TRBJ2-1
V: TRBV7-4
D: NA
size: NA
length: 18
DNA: TGTGCCAGCAGCCGGAGTCGGAGGGCTCCCCCACCGGGGCGTGAGCAGTTCTTC
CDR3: CASSRSRRAPPPGREQFF

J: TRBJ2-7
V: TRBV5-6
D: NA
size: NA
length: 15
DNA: TGTGCCAGCAGCTTGGAGGCCACCGGTCGGAGCGAGCAGTACTTC
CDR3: CASSLEATGRSEQYF